This entry describes one T cell receptor beta chain. Its antigen is undetermined. Sample-barcoded 5' priming and a J-beta primer mix drove a second PCR of about 6 to 12 cycles. TCRdb used MiXCR to reprocess the 5' RACE reads, holding one entry per CDR3 protein. The data contain about a million distinct CDR3 sequences, roughly two fifths of them singletons. This specimen comes from a study of blood T cells in healthy people across ages. CDR1 and CDR2 from the germline V gene are ENHRY and SYGVKD. The CDR3 consists of 12 residues. Unmatched junction bases numbered 9, after V lost 11 bases and J lost 6 bases. Study findings and constraints: The study found TCR beta diversity correlated strongly with naive T cell percentage.

This TCR was sampled from a young man in good health. The rearrangement joins TRBV10-3 to TRBJ1-2; 7 bases line up with TRBD1. Sequencing input: blood. CDR3 sequence reads: CASTGTVDGYTF. The CDR3 DNA reads as TGTGCCTCTACCGGGACAGTGGATGGCTACACCTTC.